This entry features one T cell receptor (beta chain) sequence. Its antigen is as yet unknown. This specimen comes from a study of a mutant IDH1 vaccine in newly diagnosed glioma. For the study at large: Treated patients had a mean age of about 37 years and a sex split that was roughly 60% male and 37.5% female.

Germline V lookup: CDR1 SGHRS, CDR2 YFSETQ. With 3 bases removed from V and 1 base from J, the gap between germline ends came to 13 bases. The CDR3 consists of 15 residues. Regarding time point: week 35, safety follow-up. A single vaccine dose contained 300 ug of mutant IDH1 20-mer peptide, and topical imiquimod was used with it. The astrocytomas were IDH1-mutant, ATRX-negative, and WHO grade 3 or 4. TCRdb's copy holds only in-frame clones and misses some; the assay was immunoSEQ multiplex PCR. The table records tens of thousands of clones, roughly 80% of them present only once. This chain connects TRBV5-1 to TRBJ1-1; D possibly corresponds to TRBD1 (6 bases). Sequenced material: PBMCs, taken from a glioma patient whose treatment included an IDH1 peptide vaccine. This clonotype originated in a man aged 30-40 years with glioma. The CDR3 coding sequence is TGCGCCAGCAGCTCGAGCCAGGGACAGAACACTGAAGCTTTCTTT. It codes for CASSSSQGQNTEAFF.